Detailed here is one T cell receptor beta chain. Other DNA sequences in the sample encode the same CDR3. The source of the sample is a study of glioma-infiltrating T cells after dendritic cell vaccination. Across the study: Glioblastoma patients came from Phase I and II dendritic cell vaccination trials. Autologous tumor lysate-pulsed dendritic cell vaccination was given between 2003 and 2012.

Patients had residual fresh-frozen tumor tissue and more than two years of survival data. V shed 3 bases and J shed 2 bases, with 11 bases lying between them. This CDR3 comprises 15 residues. CDR1 and CDR2 from the germline V gene are SGHTA and FQGNSA. Primers: 60 V beta forward and 13 J beta reverse. Only in-frame clones appear in the TCRdb table, and some are missing; sequencing was by immunoSEQ multiplex PCR. Of approximately 100,000 clones listed, around 81% are singletons. The chain carries TRBV7-2 and TRBJ1-3; TRBD1 might be the D (6 bases). The sequenced sample was blood, obtained before dendritic cell vaccination. This receptor was identified in a human donor with glioblastoma. The CDR3 coding sequence is TGTGCCAGCAGCTTGACTGGGGGCGCTGGAAACACCATATATTTT. As protein: CASSLTGGAGNTIYF.